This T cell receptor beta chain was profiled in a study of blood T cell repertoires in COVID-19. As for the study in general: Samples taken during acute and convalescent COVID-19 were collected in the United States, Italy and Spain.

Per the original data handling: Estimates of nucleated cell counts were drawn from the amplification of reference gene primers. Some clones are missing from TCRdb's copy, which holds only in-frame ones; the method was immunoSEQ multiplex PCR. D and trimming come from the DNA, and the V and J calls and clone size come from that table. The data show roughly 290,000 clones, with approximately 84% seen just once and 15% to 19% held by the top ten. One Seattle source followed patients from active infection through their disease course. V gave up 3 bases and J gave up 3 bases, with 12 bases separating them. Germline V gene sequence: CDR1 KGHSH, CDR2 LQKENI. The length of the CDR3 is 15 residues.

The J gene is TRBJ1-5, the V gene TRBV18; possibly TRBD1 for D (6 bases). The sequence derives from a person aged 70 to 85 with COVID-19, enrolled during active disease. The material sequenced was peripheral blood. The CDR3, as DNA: TGTGCCAGCTCACCTTCGACAGGAAACAATCAGCCCCAGCATTTT. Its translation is CASSPSTGNNQPQHF.